These T cell receptor beta chains were read from a single sample in a study of blood T cell repertoires in COVID-19. Produced via immunoSEQ multiplex PCR; TCRdb's table is partial and in-frame only. The sample consists of roughly 330,000 clones, roughly 82% of them appearing once. The source material was peripheral blood. These receptors were taken from a woman aged 45 to 65 with acute or convalescent COVID-19. Each CDR3 is given with its conserved first and last residue. The D gene is left open where the match is weak. Clone size appears in some rows only: once, few, many, or a class for an expanded clone.

clone_size,d_call,j_call,v_call,cdr3_aa,cdr3_nt
NA,TRBD2,TRBJ2-4,TRBV7-7,CASSLAGEDIQYF,TGTGCTAGCAGCTTAGCGGGAGAGGACATTCAGTACTTC
NA,NA,TRBJ2-3,TRBV15,CATSRAETTQYF,TGTGCCACCAGCAGAGCAGAGACAACGCAGTATTTT
NA,NA,TRBJ1-3,TRBV5-6,CASSLGQSSGNTIYF,TGTGCCAGCAGCCTCGGACAGAGCTCTGGAAACACCATATATTTT
NA,NA,TRBJ2-7,TRBV18,CASSPKGQGTFLYEQYF,TGTGCCAGCTCGCCCAAGGGCCAGGGGACCTTCTTGTACGAGCAGTACTTC
NA,TRBD1,TRBJ1-5,TRBV19,CASSIEPPWPGDRSQPQHF,TGTGCCAGTAGTATAGAGCCGCCCTGGCCGGGGGACAGATCTCAGCCCCAGCATTTT
NA,TRBD1,TRBJ1-2,TRBV27,CASSLMTGGGLWYGYTF,TGTGCCAGCAGTTTAATGACAGGGGGCGGCCTGTGGTATGGCTACACCTTC
NA,TRBD2,TRBJ2-3,TRBV29-1,CSVETGTSGNTDTQYF,TGCAGCGTCGAAACCGGGACTAGCGGGAACACAGATACGCAGTATTTT
NA,TRBD2,TRBJ2-1,TRBV28,CASSLAVSGVYEQFF,TGTGCCAGCAGTTTAGCGGTTAGCGGGGTGTATGAGCAGTTCTTC
NA,NA,TRBJ1-2,TRBV7-2,CASSSSTSWRNYGYTF,TGTGCCAGCAGCTCTTCGACTTCTTGGAGGAACTATGGCTACACCTTC
once,TRBD1,TRBJ1-2,TRBV28,CASSFPPGQGARGYTF,TGTGCCAGCAGTTTCCCTCCCGGACAGGGGGCCCGTGGCTACACCTTC
NA,NA,TRBJ1-4,TRBV4-2,CASTPGRQPNEKLFF,TGTGCCAGCACCCCAGGGCGACAGCCTAATGAAAAACTGTTTTTT
NA,TRBD1,TRBJ1-3,TRBV7-9,CASSDRDDSGNTIYF,TGTGCCAGCAGCGACAGGGACGATTCTGGAAACACCATATATTTT
NA,TRBD2,TRBJ2-1,TRBV7-3,CASSSIAGVSNEQFF,TGTGCCAGCAGCTCGATAGCGGGAGTGTCGAATGAGCAGTTCTTC
NA,TRBD2,TRBJ2-7,TRBV6-5,CASSLAGGSSYEQYF,TGTGCCAGCAGCTTAGCGGGGGGGAGCTCCTACGAGCAGTACTTC
NA,TRBD1,TRBJ2-7,TRBV5-1,CASSWDRTYEQYF,TGCGCCAGCAGCTGGGACAGGACCTACGAGCAGTACTTC
few,NA,TRBJ1-1,TRBV5-5,CASTMTGENTEAFF,TGTGCCAGCACCATGACAGGAGAGAACACTGAAGCTTTCTTT
NA,NA,TRBJ2-7,TRBV5-5,CASSLGAALGEQYF,TGTGCCAGCAGCTTGGGAGCGGCCTTAGGGGAGCAGTACTTC
NA,NA,TRBJ2-1,TRBV7-2,CASSLVASSYNEQFF,TGTGCCAGCAGCTTAGTAGCGTCCTCTTACAATGAGCAGTTCTTC
NA,NA,TRBJ2-7,TRBV12-3/TRBV12-4,CASSFGGAEQYF,TGTGCCAGCAGTTTCGGAGGTGCCGAGCAGTACTTC
once,TRBD2,TRBJ2-1,TRBV18,CASSPRLAGVNEQFF,TGTGCCAGCTCACCAAGGCTAGCGGGAGTGAATGAGCAGTTCTTC
NA,NA,TRBJ2-1,TRBV20-1,CSARSGEQFF,TGCAGTGCTAGGAGTGGTGAGCAGTTCTTC
NA,TRBD2,TRBJ2-7,TRBV4-2,CASSQMGLDSYEQYF,TGTGCCAGCAGCCAAATGGGACTAGATTCCTACGAGCAGTACTTC